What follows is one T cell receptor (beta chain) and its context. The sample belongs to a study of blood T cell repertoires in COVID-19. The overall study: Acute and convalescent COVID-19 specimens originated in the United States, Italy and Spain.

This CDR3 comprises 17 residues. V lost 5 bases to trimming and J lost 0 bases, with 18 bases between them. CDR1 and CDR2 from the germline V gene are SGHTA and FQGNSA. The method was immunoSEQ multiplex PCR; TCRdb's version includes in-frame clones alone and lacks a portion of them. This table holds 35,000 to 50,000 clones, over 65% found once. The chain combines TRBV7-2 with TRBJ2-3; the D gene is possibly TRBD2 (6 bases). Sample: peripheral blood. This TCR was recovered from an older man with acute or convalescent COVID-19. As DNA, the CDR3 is TGTGCCAGCAGCCCCCAGGGTGCCGGGACTAGCACAGATACGCAGTATTTT. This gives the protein CASSPQGAGTSTDTQYF.